This record covers a single TCR beta chain. This sample was taken from a study of T cells expressing NK-cell markers. Study overall: Cells sorted as CD3+CD56+NKG2C+, CD3+CD56+NKG2C- and CD3+CD56-NKG2C+ T cells supplied the TCR beta repertoires.

TCRdb reprocessed the 5' RACE reads and reports one entry per CDR3 protein, with no DNA. The data show about 460,000 distinct CDR3 sequences, and the top ten clones hold under 1.5%. Germline V gene data show CDR1 as SQVTM and CDR2 as ANQGSEA. CDR3 size: 17 residues. The specimen was blood T cells: a sorted CD56 or NKG2C T cell subset, CD4+ or CD8+ T cells, or bulk PBMC T cells (not recorded which). The receptor comes from a woman aged 45-59 years in good health. The chain joins TRBV29-1 to TRBJ2-1; TCRdb designates TRBD2, a call that cannot be tested without DNA. The chain's CDR3 is CSVGGSGRVSSYNEQFF.